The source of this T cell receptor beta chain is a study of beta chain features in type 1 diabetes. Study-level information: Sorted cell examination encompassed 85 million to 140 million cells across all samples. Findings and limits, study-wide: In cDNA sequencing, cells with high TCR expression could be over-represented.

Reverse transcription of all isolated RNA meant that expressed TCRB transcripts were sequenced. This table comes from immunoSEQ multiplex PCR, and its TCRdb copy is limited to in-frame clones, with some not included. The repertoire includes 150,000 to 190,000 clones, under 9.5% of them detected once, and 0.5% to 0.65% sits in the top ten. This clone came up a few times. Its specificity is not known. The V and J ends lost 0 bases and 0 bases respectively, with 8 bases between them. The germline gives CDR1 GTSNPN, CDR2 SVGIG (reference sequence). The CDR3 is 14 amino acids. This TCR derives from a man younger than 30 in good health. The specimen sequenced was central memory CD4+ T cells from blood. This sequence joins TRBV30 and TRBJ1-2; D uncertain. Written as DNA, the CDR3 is TGTGCCTGGAGTGTTGGGCCCGCTAACTATGGCTACACCTTC. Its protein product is CAWSVGPANYGYTF. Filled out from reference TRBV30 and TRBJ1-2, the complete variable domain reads SQTIHQWPATLVQPVGSPLSLECTVEGTSNPNLYWYRQAAGRGLQLLFYSVGIGQISSEVPQNLSASRPQDRQFILSSKKLLLSDSGFYLCAWSVGPANYGYTFGSGTRLTVV.